One and the same sample provided the 24 T cell receptor beta chains below, sequenced in a study of T-cell memory formation after mild COVID-19. TCRdb reprocessed the 5' RACE reads via MiXCR and lists one record per CDR3 protein. The repertoire includes 450,000 to 650,000 distinct CDR3 sequences, under 20% of them detected once, and about 11% sits in the top ten. The sample was PBMCs or a T cell subset sorted from them (not recorded which). Receptor source: an adult woman who had mild COVID-19 (a few samples of this study predate the infection). Cell type and time point are not known.

V usage is TRBV12-3 or TRBV12-4 and J usage is TRBJ1-5; D perhaps matches TRBD1 (6 bases). Trimming removed 4 bases at V and 8 bases at J, with 12 bases between. The length of the CDR3 is 13 residues. The CDR3 DNA reads TGTGCCAGCAGTTCGGACAGCCGGGAGCCCCAGCATTTT. Its translation: CASSSDSREPQHF.

V usage is TRBV5-1 and J usage is TRBJ2-7; a weak D match, TRBD2 (6 bases). Per the germline V gene, CDR1 is SGHRS and CDR2 is YFSETQ. The V gene lost 7 bases and the J gene lost 2 bases, with 22 bases spanning the gap. The CDR3 covers 16 residues. CDR3 amino acids: CASGITSGTPTYEQYF. Written as DNA, the CDR3 is TGCGCCAGCGGAATTACCTCCGGGACTCCTACCTACGAGCAGTACTTC.

As for this clonotype: A read error may account for a junction end that differs from germline. The CDR3, as DNA: TGTGCCAGCAGACAAGTCGGGGGGCCCTACGAGCAGTACTTC. Encoded protein: CASRQVGGPYEQYF. The rearrangement links TRBV14 to TRBJ2-7, with D possibly being TRBD2 (7 bases). The germline V gene encodes CDR1 SGHDN and CDR2 FVKESK. This CDR3 is built from 14 residues.

This clonotype has just a few counts. The chain links TRBV5-5 to TRBJ1-6; D not resolved. Germline V lookup: CDR1 SGHKS, CDR2 YYEKEE (reference sequence). The CDR3 consists of 14 residues. The V end lost 1 base, the J end lost 15 bases, and 17 bases lay between the germline ends. The CDR3 sequence is CASSLSWREKHLHF. The DNA for the CDR3 is TGTGCCAGCAGCTTGTCTTGGCGCGAGAAGCACCTCCACTTT.

The CDR3 DNA reads TGCAGTGCTAGAGCTCTTTCGGGGGGTGGTAGCACTGAAGCTTTCTTT. This encodes CSARALSGGGSTEAFF. The chain carries TRBV20-1 and TRBJ1-1, with D maybe TRBD1 (5 bases). Trimming took 1 base from V and 4 from J, leaving 19 bases between them. The CDR3 contains 16 residues. Germline V CDR1 and CDR2: DFQATT, SNEGSKA (reference sequence).

V gene TRBV6-2 or TRBV6-3 combines with J gene TRBJ2-1; 11 bases map to TRBD2. The germline V gene has CDR1 MNHEY and CDR2 SVGEGT. After removal of 4 bases from V and 5 bases from J, the junction contained 16 bases not matched to a gene. The CDR3 runs to 19 residues. CDR3 region: CASSWRLAGRELMDNEQFF. CDR3 nucleotide sequence: TGTGCCAGCAGTTGGAGACTAGCGGGGAGGGAGTTAATGGACAATGAGCAGTTCTTC.

This clonotype was found a few times. V is TRBV20-1 and J is TRBJ2-1, with D tentatively TRBD2 (6 bases). V shed 1 base and J shed 7 bases, with 17 bases lying between them. Germline V gene sequence: CDR1 DFQATT, CDR2 SNEGSKA (reference sequence). The CDR3 covers 15 residues. The CDR3 DNA follows: TGCAGTGCTAGAGCTGCGGGACCCCTTGAGAATGAGCAGTTCTTC. This translates into CSARAAGPLENEQFF.

This clonotype has just a few counts. This chain links TRBV5-1 with TRBJ1-6; 11 bases fit TRBD1. Germline V gene sequence: CDR1 SGHRS, CDR2 YFSETQ. The junction had 5 bases not matched to a gene; V was cut back by 5 bases and J by 7 bases. The CDR3 sequence is 15 residues long. The CDR3 spells CASRDRGRGNSPLHF. In DNA form, the CDR3 reads TGCGCCAGCAGGGACAGGGGGCGAGGGAATTCACCCCTCCACTTT.

CDR3 coding DNA: TGTGCCAGCAGCGTAGGCCCAGGGGGAGGTAATCAGCCCCAGCATTTT. Its translation is CASSVGPGGGNQPQHF. The rearrangement uses TRBV9 and TRBJ1-5; the match to TRBD1 covers 7 bases. Germline values: CDR1 SGDLS, CDR2 YYNGEE. Losses at the gene ends were 0 bases for V and 4 bases for J; bases not matched to a gene: 7. The CDR3 contains 16 residues. Looking up the rest from reference TRBV9 and TRBJ1-5 gives the full variable domain: DSGVTQTPKHLITATGQRVTLRCSPRSGDLSVYWYQQSLDQGLQFLIQYYNGEERAKGNILERFSAQQFPDLHSELNLSSLELGDSALYFCASSVGPGGGNQPQHFGDGTRLSIL.

This clonotype showed up just a few times. The rearrangement joins TRBV6-6 to TRBJ2-7, with D perhaps matching TRBD1 (5 bases). Trimming left V 2 bases short and J 4 bases short, with 9 bases between. The V gene's germline CDR1 is MNHNY and CDR2 SVGAGI (reference sequence). This CDR3 comprises 13 residues. DNA of the CDR3: TGTGCCAGCAGTTACGCGTCAGGGTACGAGCAGTACTTC. Its protein is CASSYASGYEQYF.

This clonotype was picked up a small number of times. This chain uses TRBV7-6 with TRBJ2-1; the match to TRBD1 covers 9 bases. CDR1 and CDR2 from the germline V gene are SGHVS and FNYEAQ. Losses at the gene ends were 5 bases for V and 7 bases for J; bases not matched to a gene: 9. CDR3 length: 15 residues. The CDR3 DNA sequence: TGTGCCAGCAGCATTTCGACAGGGGGGAGAAATGAGCAGTTCTTC. This gives the protein CASSISTGGRNEQFF.

V gene TRBV20-1 combines with J gene TRBJ2-1; TRBD2 matches at 7 bases. From germline, CDR1 is DFQATT and CDR2 SNEGSKA (reference sequence). V trimming: 6 bases; J trimming: 4 bases; junction bases outside the gene matches: 6. This CDR3 is built from 13 residues. The CDR3, as DNA: TGCAGTGCCCGGGGGGATTTTTACAATGAGCAGTTCTTC. This gives the protein CSARGDFYNEQFF.

The rearrangement uses TRBV12-3 or TRBV12-4 and TRBJ1-5, with 7 bases matching TRBD1. This CDR3 has 15 residues. With 6 bases clipped from V and 2 bases from J, the junction kept 7 bases outside the gene matches. The CDR3 DNA reads TGTGCCAGCAGCTATGGCGACAGGGGCAATCAGCCCCAGCATTTT. Translation: CASSYGDRGNQPQHF.

This clonotype showed up just a few times. This chain joins TRBV7-9 and TRBJ2-3, with TRBD1 identical over 7 bases. Per germline, CDR1 SEHNR and CDR2 FQNEAQ (reference sequence). V shed 5 bases, J shed 0 bases, and the junction held 8 bases outside the gene matches. The CDR3 extends over 16 amino acids. The CDR3: CASSPRDSPSTDTQYF. CDR3 nucleotide sequence: TGTGCCAGCAGCCCCCGGGACAGCCCCAGCACAGATACGCAGTATTTT. The full variable domain, in which reference TRBV7-9 and TRBJ2-3 provide the parts outside the CDR3, is DTGVSQNPRHKITKRGQNVTFRCDPISEHNRLYWYRQTLGQGPEFLTYFQNEAQLEKSRLLSDRFSAERPKGSFSTLEIQRTEQGDSAMYLCASSPRDSPSTDTQYFGPGTRLTVL.

The gene calls are TRBV7-2 and TRBJ2-3; D not resolved. Trimming pared 5 bases from V and 5 bases from J, leaving 8 bases between. There are 12 residues in the CDR3. The germline gives CDR1 SGHTA, CDR2 FQGNSA. The chain's CDR3 is CASSTLRDTQYF. In nucleotides, the CDR3 is TGTGCCAGCAGCACGCTGAGAGATACGCAGTATTTT.

This chain links TRBV27 with TRBJ2-1, with 9 bases fitting TRBD2. Looked up from germline, CDR1 is MNHEY and CDR2 is SMNVEV (reference sequence). Trimming cost V 3 bases and J 2 bases; bases outside gene matches: 5. CDR3 size: 16 residues. The DNA of the CDR3 is TGTGCCAGCAGTTTTCTGCGGGGGGGAACCTACAATGAGCAGTTCTTC. This translates into CASSFLRGGTYNEQFF.

The chain is built from TRBV12-3 or TRBV12-4 and TRBJ2-4; 12 bases are shared with TRBD2. Losses at the gene ends were 5 bases for V and 8 bases for J; bases not matched to a gene: 13. The CDR3 is made up of 17 amino acids. This CDR3 reads CASSPNLAGGPVDIQYF. The DNA for the CDR3 is TGTGCCAGCAGTCCCAATCTAGCGGGGGGGCCGGTGGACATTCAGTACTTC.

V usage is TRBV9 and J usage is TRBJ2-3; 7 bases are a match to TRBD2. Germline CDR1 reads SGDLS; CDR2 reads YYNGEE. The CDR3 loop spans 15 amino acids. J lost 4 bases, V lost 4 bases, and 9 bases had no gene match. The CDR3 coding sequence is TGTGCCAGCAGCCCCCTAAGCGGGGAAGCAGATACGCAGTATTTT. Translated, it gives CASSPLSGEADTQYF.

This clonotype was seen a handful of times. The chain is built from TRBV7-9 and TRBJ2-5; no clear D. Between the trimmed V and J ends, which lost 6 bases and 0 bases, there was a span of 8 bases. This CDR3 has 13 amino acids. The germline V gene has CDR1 SEHNR and CDR2 FQNEAQ (reference sequence). CDR3 nucleotides: TGTGCCAGCAGTCACAGTTACCAAGAGACCCAGTACTTC. The encoded protein is CASSHSYQETQYF.

This clonotype occurred a few times. The CDR3 bases are TGTGCCAGCGCCTTAGGTGACCCACAAGAGACCCAGTACTTC. It is translated as CASALGDPQETQYF. This chain uses TRBV9 with TRBJ2-5; D uncertain. The CDR3 is made up of 14 amino acids. V shed 7 bases and J shed 2 bases, with 15 bases lying between them. Germline V gives CDR1 SGDLS, CDR2 YYNGEE. The full variable domain, in which reference TRBV9 and TRBJ2-5 provide the parts outside the CDR3, is DSGVTQTPKHLITATGQRVTLRCSPRSGDLSVYWYQQSLDQGLQFLIQYYNGEERAKGNILERFSAQQFPDLHSELNLSSLELGDSALYFCASALGDPQETQYFGPGTRLLVL.

The V call is TRBV5-1, the J call TRBJ2-1; 16 nucleotides align to TRBD2. Germline trimming cut 4 bases from V and 10 bases from J; bases unmatched to any gene: 5. CDR1 and CDR2 (germline): SGHRS, YFSETQ. This CDR3 has 15 amino acids. The CDR3, as DNA: TGCGCCAGCAGCGCGGGACTAGCGGGGGGGCAAGAGCAGTTCTTC. Translated: CASSAGLAGGQEQFF.

The chain has TRBV6-5 and TRBJ1-1, with a possible D match to TRBD1 (5 bases). CDR1 and CDR2 (germline): MNHEY, SVGAGI. V was clipped by 6 bases and J by 2 bases, with 22 bases between them. This CDR3 has 17 residues. The CDR3 DNA is TGTGCCAGCAGACCCATGGCCCTTGGGAGGGGCAACACTGAAGCTTTCTTT. Protein sequence: CASRPMALGRGNTEAFF.

This clonotype was detected only a few times. The J gene is TRBJ2-2, the V gene TRBV5-1; no clear D gene. The CDR3 is 13 residues long. Germline loops: CDR1 SGHRS, CDR2 YFSETQ. V was shortened by 1 base and J by 7 bases, with 8 bases between the two germline ends. The CDR3 DNA sequence: TGCGCCAGCAGCTTGTCTGGGGTCGGGGAGCTGTTTTTT. Encoded protein: CASSLSGVGELFF.

The chain links TRBV6-2 or TRBV6-3 to TRBJ2-1; 11 nucleotides line up with TRBD2. V gave up 2 bases and J gave up 8 bases; unmatched junction bases: 5. This CDR3 has 15 amino acids. The germline gives CDR1 MNHEY, CDR2 SVGEGT. In DNA, the CDR3 is TGTGCCAGCAGTTACCCCTTAGCGGGGGGGTATGAGCAGTTCTTC. Its translation is CASSYPLAGGYEQFF.